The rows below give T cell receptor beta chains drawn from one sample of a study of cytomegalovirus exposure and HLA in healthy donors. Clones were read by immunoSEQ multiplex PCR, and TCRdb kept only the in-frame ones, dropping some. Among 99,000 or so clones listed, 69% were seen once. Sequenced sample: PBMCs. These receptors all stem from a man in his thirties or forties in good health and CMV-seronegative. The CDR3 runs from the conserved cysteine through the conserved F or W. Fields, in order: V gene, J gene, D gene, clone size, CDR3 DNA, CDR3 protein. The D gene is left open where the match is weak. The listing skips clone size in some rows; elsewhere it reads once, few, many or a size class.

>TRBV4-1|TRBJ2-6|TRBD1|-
TGCGCCAGCAGCCGCGACAGGGTATCTGGGGCCAACGTCCTGACTTTC
CASSRDRVSGANVLTF
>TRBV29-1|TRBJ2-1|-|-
TGCAGCGTTCTGCCAATGACATCAGGCAGCTATTTTAACAATGAGCAGTTCTTC
CSVLPMTSGSYFNNEQFF
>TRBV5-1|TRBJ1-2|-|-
TGCGCCAGCAGCGCAAACAGGGTTGGCTACACCTTC
CASSANRVGYTF
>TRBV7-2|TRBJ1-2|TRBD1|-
TGTGCCAGCAGCTTAGGGGCGGGGGGACAGGGGTTTCGGGGTGGCTACACCTTC
CASSLGAGGQGFRGGYTF
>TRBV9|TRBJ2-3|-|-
TGTGCCAGCAGCGCCCCTGTCACAGATACGCAGTATTTT
CASSAPVTDTQYF
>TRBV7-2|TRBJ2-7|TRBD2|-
TGTGCCAGCAGCCGGACTAGCCTCTCGGGCGAGCAGTACTTC
CASSRTSLSGEQYF
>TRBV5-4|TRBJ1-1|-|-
TGTGCCAGCAGCTTGGGAAGGGGCACTGAAGCTTTCTTT
CASSLGRGTEAFF
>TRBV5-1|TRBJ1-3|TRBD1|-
TGCGCCAGCAGCTTGTTACAGGGGGTCTACTCTGGAAACACCATATATTTT
CASSLLQGVYSGNTIYF
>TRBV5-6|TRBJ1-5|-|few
TGTGCCAGCAGCTTGGGACAGTTTAATCAGCCCCAGCATTTT
CASSLGQFNQPQHF
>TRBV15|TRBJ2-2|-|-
TGTGCCACCAGGTTGGAGTCACTTGCGAACACCGGGGAGCTGTTTTTT
CATRLESLANTGELFF
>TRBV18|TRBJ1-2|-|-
TGTGCCAGCTCACCCAACAAGGGGGAAGGCTACACCTTC
CASSPNKGEGYTF
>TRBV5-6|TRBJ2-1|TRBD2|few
TGTGCCAGCGGGTGGGAGGGCAACAATGAGCAGTTCTTC
CASGWEGNNEQFF
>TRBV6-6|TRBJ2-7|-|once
TGTGCCAGCAGTTACGCCGGGACCTACGAGCAGTACTTC
CASSYAGTYEQYF
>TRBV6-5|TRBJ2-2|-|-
TGTGCCAGCAGTTACGAAGGGAGTCGGACCGGGGAGCTGTTTTTT
CASSYEGSRTGELFF
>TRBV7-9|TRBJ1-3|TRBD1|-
TGTGCCAGCACGCACAGGGGTATAGGAAACACCATATATTTT
CASTHRGIGNTIYF
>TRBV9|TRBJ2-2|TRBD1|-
TGTGCCAGCAGCGTAGCCACAGGGGGATACACCGGGGAGCTGTTTTTT
CASSVATGGYTGELFF
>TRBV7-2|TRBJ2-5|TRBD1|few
TGTGCCAGCAGCTTAGAGGCCGGGACAGGGGAGGAGACCCAGTACTTC
CASSLEAGTGEETQYF
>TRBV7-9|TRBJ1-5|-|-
TGTGCCAGCAGCTGGGGGGGTAACAATCAGCCCCAGCATTTT
CASSWGGNNQPQHF
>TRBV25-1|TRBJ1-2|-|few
TGTGCCAGCAGTGATGGGGGAGGAAACTATGGCTACACCTTC
CASSDGGGNYGYTF
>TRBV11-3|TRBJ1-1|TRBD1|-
TGTGCCAGCAGCCACGGACAGGGCACTGAAGCTTTCTTT
CASSHGQGTEAFF
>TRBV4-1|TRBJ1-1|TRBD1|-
TGCGCCAGCAGCCAAGAAAGACAGGGTATGAACACTGAAGCTTTCTTT
CASSQERQGMNTEAFF
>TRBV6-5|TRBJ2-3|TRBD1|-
TGTGCCAGCAGTGGACAGGGGGGCCCAGATACGCAGTATTTT
CASSGQGGPDTQYF
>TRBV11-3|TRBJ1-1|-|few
TGTGCCAGCAGCTTTATGAACACTGAAGCTTTCTTT
CASSFMNTEAFF
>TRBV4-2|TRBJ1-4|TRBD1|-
TGTGCCAGCAGCCAATCTCAGGGGGGAACTAATGAAAAACTGTTTTTT
CASSQSQGGTNEKLFF
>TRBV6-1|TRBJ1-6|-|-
TGTGCCAGTACACTAGGACAGTTGGATTCACCCCTCCACTTT
CASTLGQLDSPLHF
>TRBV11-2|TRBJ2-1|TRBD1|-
TGTGCCAGCAGCTCCCGTTGGGGTACCGGGACAGGGGGTGATGAGCAGTTCTTC
CASSSRWGTGTGGDEQFF
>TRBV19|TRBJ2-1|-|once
TGTGCCAGTAATGAAAGGCCGAAGGGGGAGCAGTTCTTC
CASNERPKGEQFF
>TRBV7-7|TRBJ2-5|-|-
TGTGCTAGCAGCTTCGTGGCCCAAGAGACCCAGTACTTC
CASSFVAQETQYF
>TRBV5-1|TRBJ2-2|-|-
TGCGCCAGCAGCTTGCGGGCGGGTGGAATCGGGGAGCTGTTTTTT
CASSLRAGGIGELFF
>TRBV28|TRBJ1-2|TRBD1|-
TGTGCCAGCAGGCGGGACAGGGGCTCGGGCTACACCTTC
CASRRDRGSGYTF
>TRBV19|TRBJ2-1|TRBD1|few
TGTGCCAGCACGAGGACAGGGTGGAATGAGCAGTTCTTC
CASTRTGWNEQFF
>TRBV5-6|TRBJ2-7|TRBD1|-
TGTGCCAGCAGCGTATCGCGGGACAGGGGATACGAGCAGTACTTC
CASSVSRDRGYEQYF
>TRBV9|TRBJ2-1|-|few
TGTGCCAGCAGCCCCGGACAGTTAAACAATGAGCAGTTCTTC
CASSPGQLNNEQFF
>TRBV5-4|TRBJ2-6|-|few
TGTGCCAGCAGCTTGGCGGGGGGCAAGGGCTCTGGGGCCAACGTCCTGACTTTC
CASSLAGGKGSGANVLTF
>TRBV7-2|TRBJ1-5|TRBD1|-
TGTGCCAGCAGCCAGCGGACAGGTAGCAATCAGCCCCAGCATTTT
CASSQRTGSNQPQHF
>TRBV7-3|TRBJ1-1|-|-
TGTGCCAGCAGCTTAATGAGGGAAACTGAAGCTTTCTTT
CASSLMRETEAFF
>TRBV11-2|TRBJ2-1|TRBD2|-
TGTGCCAGCAGCTTAGAAGCGGGAAAAGTCCAGCAGTTCTTC
CASSLEAGKVQQFF
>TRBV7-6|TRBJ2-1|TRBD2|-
TGTGCCAGCAGCTTACTCGGGACTAGCGGGCAAGAGCAGTTCTTC
CASSLLGTSGQEQFF
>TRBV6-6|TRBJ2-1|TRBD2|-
TGTGCCAGCAGTCCGTCGACTAGCGGATACAATGAGCAGTTCTTC
CASSPSTSGYNEQFF
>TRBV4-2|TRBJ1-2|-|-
TGTGCCAGCAGCCAAGGACAGTATGACTACACCTTC
CASSQGQYDYTF
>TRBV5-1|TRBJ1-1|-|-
TGCGCCAGCAGCTCTGCAGGGAACACTGAAGCTTTCTTT
CASSSAGNTEAFF